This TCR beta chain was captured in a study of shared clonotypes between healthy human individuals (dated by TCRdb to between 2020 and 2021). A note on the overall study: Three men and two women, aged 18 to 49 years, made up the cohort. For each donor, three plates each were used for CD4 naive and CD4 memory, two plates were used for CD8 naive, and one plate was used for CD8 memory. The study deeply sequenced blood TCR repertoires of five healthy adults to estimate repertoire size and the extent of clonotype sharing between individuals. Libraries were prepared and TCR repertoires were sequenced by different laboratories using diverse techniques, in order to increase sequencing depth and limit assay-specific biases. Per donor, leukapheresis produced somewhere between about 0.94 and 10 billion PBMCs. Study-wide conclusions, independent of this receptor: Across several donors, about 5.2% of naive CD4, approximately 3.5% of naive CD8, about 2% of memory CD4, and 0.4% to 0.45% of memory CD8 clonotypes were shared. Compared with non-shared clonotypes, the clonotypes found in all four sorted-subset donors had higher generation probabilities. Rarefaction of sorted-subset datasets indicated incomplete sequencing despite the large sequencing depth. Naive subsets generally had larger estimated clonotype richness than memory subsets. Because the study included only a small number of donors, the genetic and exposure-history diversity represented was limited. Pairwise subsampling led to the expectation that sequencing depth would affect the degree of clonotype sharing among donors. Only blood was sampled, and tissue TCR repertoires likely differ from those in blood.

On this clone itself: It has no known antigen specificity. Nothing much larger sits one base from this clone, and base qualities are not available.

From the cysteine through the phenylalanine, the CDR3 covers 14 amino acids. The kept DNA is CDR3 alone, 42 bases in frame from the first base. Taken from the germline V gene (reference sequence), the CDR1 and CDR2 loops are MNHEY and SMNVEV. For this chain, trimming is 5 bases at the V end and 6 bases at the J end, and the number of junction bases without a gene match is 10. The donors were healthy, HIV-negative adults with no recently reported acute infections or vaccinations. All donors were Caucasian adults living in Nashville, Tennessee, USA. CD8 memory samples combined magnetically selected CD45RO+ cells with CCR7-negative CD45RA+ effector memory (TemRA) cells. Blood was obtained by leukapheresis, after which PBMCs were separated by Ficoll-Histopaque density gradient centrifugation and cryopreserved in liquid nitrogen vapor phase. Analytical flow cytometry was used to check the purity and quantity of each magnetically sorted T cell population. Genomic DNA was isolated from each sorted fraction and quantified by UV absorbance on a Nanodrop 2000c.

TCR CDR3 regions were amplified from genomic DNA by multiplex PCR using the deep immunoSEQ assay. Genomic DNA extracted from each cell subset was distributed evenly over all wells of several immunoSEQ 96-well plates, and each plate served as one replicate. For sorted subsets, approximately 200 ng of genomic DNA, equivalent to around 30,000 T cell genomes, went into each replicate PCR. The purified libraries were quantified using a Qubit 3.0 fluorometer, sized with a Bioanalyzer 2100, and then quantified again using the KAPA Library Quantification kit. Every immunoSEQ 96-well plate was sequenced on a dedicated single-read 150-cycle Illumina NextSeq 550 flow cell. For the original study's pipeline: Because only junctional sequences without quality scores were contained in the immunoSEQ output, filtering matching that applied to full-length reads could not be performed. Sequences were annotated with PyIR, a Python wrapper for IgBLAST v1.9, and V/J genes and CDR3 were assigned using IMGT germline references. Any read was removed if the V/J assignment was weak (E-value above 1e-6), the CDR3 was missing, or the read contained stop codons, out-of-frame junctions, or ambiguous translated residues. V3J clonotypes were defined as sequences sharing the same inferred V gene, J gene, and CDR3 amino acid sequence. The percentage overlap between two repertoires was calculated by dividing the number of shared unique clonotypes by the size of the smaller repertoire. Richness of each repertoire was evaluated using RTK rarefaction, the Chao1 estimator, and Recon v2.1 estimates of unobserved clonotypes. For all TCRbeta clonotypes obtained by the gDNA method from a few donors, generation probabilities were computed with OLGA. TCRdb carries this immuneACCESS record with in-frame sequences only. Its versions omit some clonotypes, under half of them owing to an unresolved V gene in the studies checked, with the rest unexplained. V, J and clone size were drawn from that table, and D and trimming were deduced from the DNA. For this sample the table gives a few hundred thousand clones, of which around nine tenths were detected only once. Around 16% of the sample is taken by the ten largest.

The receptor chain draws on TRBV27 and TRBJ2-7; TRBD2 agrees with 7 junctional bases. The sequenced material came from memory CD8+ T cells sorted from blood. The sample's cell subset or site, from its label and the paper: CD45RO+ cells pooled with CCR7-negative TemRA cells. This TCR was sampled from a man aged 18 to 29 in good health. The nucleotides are TGTGCCAGCAGTGTGCTTAGTGGGGGGGGCGAGCAGTACTTC. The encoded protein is CASSVLSGGGEQYF.